The sequence of this T cell receptor beta chain was determined in a study of beta chain features in type 1 diabetes. General study results and limits: Within patients, naive, central memory and Treg TCRB repertoires seemed more similar than within healthy donors. Possibly, sequencing cDNA over-represented cells that had high TCR expression levels.

This CDR3 region has 13 residues. The germline V gene encodes CDR1 KGHSH and CDR2 LQKENI. Unmatched junction bases numbered 1, after V lost 4 bases and J lost 2 bases. cDNA synthesis used the whole RNA isolate, giving expressed TCRB sequences. About 3.3 million reads, on average, came from each naive, central memory and regulatory T cell sample. TCRdb's table, derived via immunoSEQ multiplex PCR, lists solely in-frame clones and lacks some. Altogether 350,000 to 400,000 clones are present, about 14% being singletons, with the ten largest covering roughly 0.019%. The collection from each donor was one heparinised blood draw averaging about 116 mL. Comment on this clone: What it binds is unknown.

The material sequenced was naive CD4+ T cells from blood. The rearrangement links TRBV18 to TRBJ1-2; 7 nucleotides agree with TRBD1. The receptor was isolated from a woman between 18 and 30 years old in good health. The CDR3 loop reads CASSRDSNYGYTF. The DNA of the CDR3 is TGTGCCAGCTCACGGGACAGCAACTATGGCTACACCTTC. The full variable domain, rest sourced from reference TRBV18 and TRBJ1-2, is NAGVMQNPRHLVRRRGQEARLRCSPMKGHSHVYWYRQLPEEGLKFMVYLQKENIIDESGMPKERFSAEFPKEGPSILRIQQVVRGDSAAYFCASSRDSNYGYTFGSGTRLTVV.